The present entry profiles one T cell receptor beta chain with its context. This clonotype was seen repeatedly, ten times or more. Its target antigen remains unknown. The DNA is omitted, as the CDR3 cannot be located on it reliably, and the CDR3 follows TCRdb's listing. Moderately to severely active disease, a Clinical Activity Score of at least 3, a NOSPECS grade of at least 4, and a duration under 3 months were present in ophthalmopathy patients. Patients with uncontrolled infections, other autoimmune diseases, pregnancy or lactation were excluded. Diagnoses were based on clinical symptoms, serum thyroxine and TRAb, thyroid ultrasound and orbital computed tomography. Ficoll-Paque density gradient centrifugation was used to isolate PBMCs from 9.5 to 10 ml of fresh peripheral blood. Total RNA was extracted using Trizol reagent, and RNA quality was assessed on an Agilent 2100 Bioanalyzer. The source of the sample is a study of T cells in Graves' hyperthyroidism and ophthalmopathy (dated by TCRdb to about 2019). Context from the whole study: Peripheral blood samples were taken at initial diagnosis, before any treatment was given. Whether ophthalmopathy could be predicted prospectively was tested in an independent validation cohort made up of 18 to 20 hyperthyroidism patients plus 17 patients who later progressed to ophthalmopathy. In addition, the study compared T-cell repertoires in thyroid tissue and in blood from over 5 Graves' hyperthyroidism patients. To identify TCR V-J signatures that set the groups apart, the researchers used a discovery cohort of 100 or so patients, made up of around 42 with Graves' ophthalmopathy and some 60 with stable Graves' hyperthyroidism. The 100 discovery patients were randomly split 7:3 into training and test sets. The paper describes TCR Vbeta CDR3 sequencing of around 130 peripheral blood samples, made up of some 40 ophthalmopathy patients, approximately 73 hyperthyroidism patients and roughly 17 progressor patients. Following sampling, methimazole starting at 30 mg daily was given to hyperthyroidism patients, and high-dose intravenous methylprednisolone was given to ophthalmopathy patients.

Its CDR3 holds 12 amino acids, cysteine through phenylalanine. TCR beta CDR3 regions were amplified from RNA transcripts. For the first round of RT-PCR on the TCR CDR3, the HTBI primer set was used together with the Qiagen OneStep RT-PCR kit. A second multiplex PCR round built the libraries, followed by size selection and purification. Sequencing of the libraries was done on an Illumina HiSeq2000 using paired-end 100 bp reads. The paper's data handling went like this. Raw data were processed with SOAPnuke, discarding reads with adapters, uncalled bases, mean Phred below 15, or no exact constant-primer or identifier match. COPE v1.2.5 was used to merge the high-quality paired reads, and each unique nucleotide sequence was defined as a clonotype. MiTCR v1.1 was used to align clonotypes to the IMGT TRBV, TRBD and TRBJ reference segments. The analysis was restricted to V-J combinations with a frequency above 0.0001, which together covered 99.2% of the repertoires. A TCS score was defined as the ratio between F50 (clonal expansion) and ExV (chaos), using BLOSUM62-based TCRdist between CDR3 peptides within each V-J. Welch's t-statistics and random forest reduced just over 500 V-J features to roughly 13, which were used in a naive Bayes classifier (R e1071). TCRdb passed the public sequencing reads through fastp at Q25 and MiXCR, retaining productive beta sequences. Merged by CDR3 protein, the rows form single entries marked with the most common genes and DNA. None of the V and J calls come from the authors' own analysis; TCRdb made them. The sample profile shows approximately 690,000 distinct CDR3 sequences; approximately 15% of them were found once. The ten largest account for roughly an eighth of the sample.

The paper's findings and limits, for the study overall: In validation, the model predicted progression to ophthalmopathy a median of about 6 months before onset, with roughly 70% sensitivity and 72.22% specificity. A model built on a 13 V-J signature distinguished ophthalmopathy from stable hyperthyroidism, reaching over 85% sensitivity and under 84% specificity in cross-validation and 80%/75% in testing. Most expanded thyroid clonotypes (frequency above 0.001) were also found in blood, which suggests that blood repertoires may mirror thyroid immune responses. Sample size was not statistically predetermined, and blinding of investigators to group allocation was not performed.

The TCR sequence derives from a woman aged 45-60 years with Graves' ophthalmopathy. This receptor chain uses TRBV12-3 or TRBV12-4 and TRBJ2-1. The material sequenced was blood. CDR3 sequence: CASSLGMGEQFF.